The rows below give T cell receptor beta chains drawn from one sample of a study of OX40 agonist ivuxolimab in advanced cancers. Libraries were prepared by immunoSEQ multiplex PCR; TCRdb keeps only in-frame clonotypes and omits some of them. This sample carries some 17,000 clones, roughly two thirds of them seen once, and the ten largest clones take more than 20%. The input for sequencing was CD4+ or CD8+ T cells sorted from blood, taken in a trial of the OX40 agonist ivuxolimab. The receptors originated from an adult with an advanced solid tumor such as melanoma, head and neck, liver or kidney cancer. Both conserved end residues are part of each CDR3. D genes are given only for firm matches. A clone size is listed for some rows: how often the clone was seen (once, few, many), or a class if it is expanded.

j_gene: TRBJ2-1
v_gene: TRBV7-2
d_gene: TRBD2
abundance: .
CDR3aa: CASSSLAGGYNEQFF
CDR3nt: TGTGCCAGCAGCTCTCTAGCGGGGGGTTACAATGAGCAGTTCTTC

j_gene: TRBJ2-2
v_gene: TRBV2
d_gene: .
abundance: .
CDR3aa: CASRDPEGAGELFF
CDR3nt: TGTGCCAGCAGGGACCCCGAGGGGGCCGGGGAGCTGTTTTTT

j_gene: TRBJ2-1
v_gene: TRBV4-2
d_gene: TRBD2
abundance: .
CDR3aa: CASSHLAGGRNEQFF
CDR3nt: TGTGCCAGCAGCCACCTAGCGGGGGGGCGAAATGAGCAGTTCTTC

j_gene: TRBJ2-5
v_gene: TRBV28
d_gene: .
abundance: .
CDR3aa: CASSQTRAGQETQYF
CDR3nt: TGTGCCAGCAGTCAAACTAGGGCGGGCCAAGAGACCCAGTACTTC

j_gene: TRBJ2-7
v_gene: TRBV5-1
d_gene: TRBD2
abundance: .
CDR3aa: CASSFTSGGPRGEQYF
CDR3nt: TGCGCCAGCAGCTTTACTAGCGGGGGGCCCAGGGGAGAGCAGTACTTC

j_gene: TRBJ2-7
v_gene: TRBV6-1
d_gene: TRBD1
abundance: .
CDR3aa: CASSQRDRIYEQYF
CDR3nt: TGTGCCAGCAGTCAACGGGACAGGATCTACGAGCAGTACTTC

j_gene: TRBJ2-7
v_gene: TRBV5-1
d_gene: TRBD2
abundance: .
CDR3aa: CASRPASGGREQYF
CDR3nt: TGCGCCAGCAGACCAGCTAGCGGGGGTCGTGAGCAGTACTTC

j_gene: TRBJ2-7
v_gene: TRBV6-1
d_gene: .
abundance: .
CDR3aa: CASSEDWGPPPYIYEQYF
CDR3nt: TGTGCCAGCAGTGAAGATTGGGGGCCACCCCCATATATATACGAGCAGTACTTC

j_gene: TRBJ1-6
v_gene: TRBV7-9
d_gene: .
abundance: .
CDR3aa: CASSFGSSYNSPLHF
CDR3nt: TGTGCCAGCAGCTTTGGGAGCTCCTATAATTCACCCCTCCACTTT

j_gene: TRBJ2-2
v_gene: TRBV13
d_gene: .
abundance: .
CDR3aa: CASSLRQGFGDGELFF
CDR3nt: TGTGCCAGCAGCTTAAGGCAGGGCTTCGGGGACGGGGAGCTGTTTTTT

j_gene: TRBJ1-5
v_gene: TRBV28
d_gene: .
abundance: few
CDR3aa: CASSLSGSNQPQHF
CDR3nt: TGTGCCAGCAGTTTATCGGGTAGCAATCAGCCCCAGCATTTT